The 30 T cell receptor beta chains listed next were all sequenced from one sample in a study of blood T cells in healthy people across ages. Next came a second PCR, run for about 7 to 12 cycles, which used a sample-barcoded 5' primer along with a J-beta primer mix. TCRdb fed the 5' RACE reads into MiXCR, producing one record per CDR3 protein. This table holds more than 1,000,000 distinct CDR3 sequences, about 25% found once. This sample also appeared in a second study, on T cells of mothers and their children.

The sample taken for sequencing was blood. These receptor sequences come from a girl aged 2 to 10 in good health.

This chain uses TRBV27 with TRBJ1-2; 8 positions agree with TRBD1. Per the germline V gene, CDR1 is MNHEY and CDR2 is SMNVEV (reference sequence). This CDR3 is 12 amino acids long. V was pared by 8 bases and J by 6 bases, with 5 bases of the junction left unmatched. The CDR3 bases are TGTGCCAGCTCGACAGGGGCGAATGGCTACACCTTC. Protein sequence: CASSTGANGYTF.

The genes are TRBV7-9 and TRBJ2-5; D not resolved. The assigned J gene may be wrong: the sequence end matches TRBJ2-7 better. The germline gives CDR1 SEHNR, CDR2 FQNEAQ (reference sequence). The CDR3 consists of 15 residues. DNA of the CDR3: TGTGCCAGCAGCCAATTCGTAGGGTTGAACGACGAGCAGTACTTC. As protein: CASSQFVGLNDEQYF.

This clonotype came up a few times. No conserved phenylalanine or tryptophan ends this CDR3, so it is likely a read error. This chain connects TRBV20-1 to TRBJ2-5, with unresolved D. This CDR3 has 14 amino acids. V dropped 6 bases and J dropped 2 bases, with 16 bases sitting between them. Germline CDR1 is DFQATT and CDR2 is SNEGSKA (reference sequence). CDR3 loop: CSAPHWVPQETQYS. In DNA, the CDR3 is TGCAGTGCCCCCCACTGGGTCCCACAAGAGACCCAGTACTCC.

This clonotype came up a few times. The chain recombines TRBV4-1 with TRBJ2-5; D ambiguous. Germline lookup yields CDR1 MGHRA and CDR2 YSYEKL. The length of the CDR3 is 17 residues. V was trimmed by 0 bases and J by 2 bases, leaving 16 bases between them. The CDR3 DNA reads TGCGCCAGCAGCCAAGAGGGCGGACGGTGGGGTCAAGAGACCCAGTACTTC. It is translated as CASSQEGGRWGQETQYF.

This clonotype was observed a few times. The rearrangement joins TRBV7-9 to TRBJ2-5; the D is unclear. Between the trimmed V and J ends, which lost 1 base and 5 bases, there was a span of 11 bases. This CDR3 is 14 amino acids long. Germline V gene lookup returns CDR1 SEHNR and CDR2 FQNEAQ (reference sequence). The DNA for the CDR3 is TGTGCCAGCAGCTTAGACATCCAGAGGGAGACCCAGTACTTC. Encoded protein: CASSLDIQRETQYF. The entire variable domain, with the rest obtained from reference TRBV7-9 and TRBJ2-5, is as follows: DTGVSQNPRHKITKRGQNVTFRCDPISEHNRLYWYRQTLGQGPEFLTYFQNEAQLEKSRLLSDRFSAERPKGSFSTLEIQRTEQGDSAMYLCASSLDIQRETQYFGPGTRLLVL.

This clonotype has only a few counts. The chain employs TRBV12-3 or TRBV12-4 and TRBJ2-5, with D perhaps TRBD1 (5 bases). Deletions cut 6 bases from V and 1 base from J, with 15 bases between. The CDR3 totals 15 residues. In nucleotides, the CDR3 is TGTGCCAGCAGAGGCGAACAGGCCTCCCAAGAGACCCAGTACTTC. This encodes CASRGEQASQETQYF.

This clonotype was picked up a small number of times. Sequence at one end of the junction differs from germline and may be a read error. The CDR3 sequence is CASSIDMGSHNEQFF. CDR3 nucleotides: TGTGCCAGTAGTATAGATATGGGCTCCCACAATGAGCAGTTCTTC. This sequence joins TRBV19 and TRBJ2-1, with D hard to call. Germline V gene sequence: CDR1 LNHDA, CDR2 SQIVND (reference sequence). The CDR3 sequence is 15 residues long.

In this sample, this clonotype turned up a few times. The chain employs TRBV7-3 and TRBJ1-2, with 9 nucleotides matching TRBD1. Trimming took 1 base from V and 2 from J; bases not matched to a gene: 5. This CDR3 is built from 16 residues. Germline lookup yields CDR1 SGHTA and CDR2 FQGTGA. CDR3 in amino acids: CASSLSPTGGNYGYTF. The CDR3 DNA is TGTGCCAGCAGCTTAAGTCCGACAGGGGGGAACTATGGCTACACCTTC. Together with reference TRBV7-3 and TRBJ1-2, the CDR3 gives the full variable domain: GAGVSQTPSNKVTEKGKYVELRCDPISGHTALYWYRQSLGQGPEFLIYFQGTGAADDSGLPNDRFFAVRPEGSVSTLKIQRTERGDSAVYLCASSLSPTGGNYGYTFGSGTRLTVV.

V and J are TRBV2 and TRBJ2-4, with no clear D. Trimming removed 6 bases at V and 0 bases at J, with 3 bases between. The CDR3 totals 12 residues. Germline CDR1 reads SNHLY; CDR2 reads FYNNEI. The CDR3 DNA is TGTGCCAGCAGAGTAGCCAAAAACATTCAGTACTTC. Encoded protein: CASRVAKNIQYF.

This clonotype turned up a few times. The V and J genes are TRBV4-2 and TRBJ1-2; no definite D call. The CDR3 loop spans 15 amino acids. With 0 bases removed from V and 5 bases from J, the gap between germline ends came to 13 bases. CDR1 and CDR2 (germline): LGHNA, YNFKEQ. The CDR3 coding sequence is TGTGCCAGCAGCCAAGACCCTGGACGGATATATGGCTACACCTTC. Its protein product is CASSQDPGRIYGYTF.

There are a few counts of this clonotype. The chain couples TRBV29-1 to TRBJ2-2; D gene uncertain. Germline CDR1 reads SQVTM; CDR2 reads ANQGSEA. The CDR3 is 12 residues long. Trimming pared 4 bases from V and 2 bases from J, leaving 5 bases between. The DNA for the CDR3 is TGCAGCGTTGCAGCTAACACCGGGGAGCTGTTTTTT. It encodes CSVAANTGELFF.

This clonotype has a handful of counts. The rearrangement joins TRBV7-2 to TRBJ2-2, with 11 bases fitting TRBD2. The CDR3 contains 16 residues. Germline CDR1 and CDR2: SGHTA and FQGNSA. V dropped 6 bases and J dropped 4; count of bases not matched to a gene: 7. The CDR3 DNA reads TGTGCCAGCAGGCGAATAGCGGGAGGGCTCACCGGGGAGCTGTTTTTT. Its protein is CASRRIAGGLTGELFF.

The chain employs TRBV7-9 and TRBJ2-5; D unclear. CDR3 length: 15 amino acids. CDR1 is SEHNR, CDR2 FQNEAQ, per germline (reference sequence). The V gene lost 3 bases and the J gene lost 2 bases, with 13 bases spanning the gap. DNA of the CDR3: TGTGCCAGCAGCTTCTATCCATTCGATCAAGAGACCCAGTACTTC. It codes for CASSFYPFDQETQYF.

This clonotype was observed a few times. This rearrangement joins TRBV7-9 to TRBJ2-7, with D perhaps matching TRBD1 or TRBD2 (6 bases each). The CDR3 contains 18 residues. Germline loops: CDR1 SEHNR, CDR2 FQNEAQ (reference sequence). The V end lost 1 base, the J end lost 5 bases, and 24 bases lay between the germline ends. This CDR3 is CASSLGGGTTTSLNEQYF. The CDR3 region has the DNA TGTGCCAGCAGCTTAGGTGGGGGGACAACCACCTCCTTGAACGAGCAGTACTTC.

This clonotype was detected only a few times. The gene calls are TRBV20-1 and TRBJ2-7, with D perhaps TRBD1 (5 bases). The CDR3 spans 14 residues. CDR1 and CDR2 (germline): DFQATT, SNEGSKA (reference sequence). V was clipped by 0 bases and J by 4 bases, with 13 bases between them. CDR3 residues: CSARDSWAGYEQYF. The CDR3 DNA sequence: TGCAGTGCTAGAGATTCGTGGGCAGGGTACGAGCAGTACTTC.

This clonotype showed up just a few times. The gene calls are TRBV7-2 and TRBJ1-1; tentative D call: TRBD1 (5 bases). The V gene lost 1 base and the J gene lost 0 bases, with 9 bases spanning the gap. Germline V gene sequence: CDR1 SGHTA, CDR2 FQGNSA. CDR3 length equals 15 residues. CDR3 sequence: CASSLVPGLNTEAFF. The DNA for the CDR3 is TGTGCCAGCAGCTTAGTTCCGGGGCTGAACACTGAAGCTTTCTTT. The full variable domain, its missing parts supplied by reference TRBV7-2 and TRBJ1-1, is GAGVSQSPSNKVTEKGKDVELRCDPISGHTALYWYRQSLGQGLEFLIYFQGNSAPDKSGLPSDRFSAERTGGSVSTLTIQRTQQEDSAVYLCASSLVPGLNTEAFFGQGTRLTVV.

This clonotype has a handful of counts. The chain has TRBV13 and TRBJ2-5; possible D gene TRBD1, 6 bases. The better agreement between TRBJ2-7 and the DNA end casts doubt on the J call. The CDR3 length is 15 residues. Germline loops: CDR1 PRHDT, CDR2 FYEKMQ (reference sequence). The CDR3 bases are TGTGCCAGCAGCGCCGACCCGGACAGTCCCTACGAGCAGTACTTC. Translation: CASSADPDSPYEQYF.

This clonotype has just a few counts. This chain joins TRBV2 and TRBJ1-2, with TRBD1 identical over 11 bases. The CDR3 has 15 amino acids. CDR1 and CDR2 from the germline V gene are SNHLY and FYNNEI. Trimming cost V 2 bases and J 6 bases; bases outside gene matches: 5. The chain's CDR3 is CASSEWGQGVDGYTF. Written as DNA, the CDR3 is TGTGCCAGCAGTGAATGGGGACAGGGGGTTGATGGCTACACCTTC.

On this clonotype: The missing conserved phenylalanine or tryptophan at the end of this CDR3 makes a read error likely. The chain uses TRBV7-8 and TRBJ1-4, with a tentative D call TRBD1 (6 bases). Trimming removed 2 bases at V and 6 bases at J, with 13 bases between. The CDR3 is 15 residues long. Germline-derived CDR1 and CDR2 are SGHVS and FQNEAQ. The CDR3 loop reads CASSLSGAEDEKLFL. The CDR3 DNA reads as TGTGCCAGCAGCTTATCGGGGGCTGAGGATGAAAAACTGTTTCTT.

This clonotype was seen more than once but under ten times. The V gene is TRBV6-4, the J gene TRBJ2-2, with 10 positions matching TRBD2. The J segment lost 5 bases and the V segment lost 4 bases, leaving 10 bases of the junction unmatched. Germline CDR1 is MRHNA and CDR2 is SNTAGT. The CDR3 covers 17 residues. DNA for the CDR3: TGTGCCAGCAGTGCGGACCTAGCGGGAGTTGAGACCGGGGAGCTGTTTTTT. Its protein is CASSADLAGVETGELFF.

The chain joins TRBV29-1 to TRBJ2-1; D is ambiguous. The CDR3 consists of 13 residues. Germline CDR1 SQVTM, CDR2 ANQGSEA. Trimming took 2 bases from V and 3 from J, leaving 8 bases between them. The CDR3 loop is CSVELHYYNEQFF. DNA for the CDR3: TGCAGCGTTGAACTGCACTACTACAATGAGCAGTTCTTC.

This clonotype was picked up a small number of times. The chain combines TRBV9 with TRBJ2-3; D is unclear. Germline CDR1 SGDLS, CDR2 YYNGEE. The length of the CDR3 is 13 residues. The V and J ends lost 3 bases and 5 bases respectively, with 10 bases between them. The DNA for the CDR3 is TGTGCCAGCAGCGCATTGACCGAAGATACGCAGTATTTT. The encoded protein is CASSALTEDTQYF.

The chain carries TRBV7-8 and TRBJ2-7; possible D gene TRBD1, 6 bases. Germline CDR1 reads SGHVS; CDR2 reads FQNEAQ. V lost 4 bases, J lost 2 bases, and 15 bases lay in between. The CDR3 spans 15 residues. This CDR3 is CASSSSGGVPYEQYF. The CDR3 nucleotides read TGTGCCAGCAGCTCCAGTGGGGGCGTCCCCTACGAGCAGTACTTC.

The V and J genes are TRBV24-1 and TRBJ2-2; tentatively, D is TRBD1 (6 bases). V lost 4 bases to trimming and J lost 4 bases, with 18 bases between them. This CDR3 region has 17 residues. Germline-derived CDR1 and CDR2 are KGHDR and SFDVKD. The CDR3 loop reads CATSDPSGDSVTGELFF. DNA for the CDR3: TGTGCCACCAGTGACCCTTCAGGGGATTCGGTCACCGGGGAGCTGTTTTTT.

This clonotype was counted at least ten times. The CDR3 region has the DNA TGCAGTGCTTTCGGCTTAGGCTTGGGGAATGAGCAGTTCTTC. Translating gives CSAFGLGLGNEQFF. The chain has TRBV20-1 and TRBJ2-1; D is undetermined. CDR3 length: 14 residues. The germline V gene has CDR1 DFQATT and CDR2 SNEGSKA (reference sequence). V lost 5 bases to trimming and J lost 7 bases, with 18 bases between them.

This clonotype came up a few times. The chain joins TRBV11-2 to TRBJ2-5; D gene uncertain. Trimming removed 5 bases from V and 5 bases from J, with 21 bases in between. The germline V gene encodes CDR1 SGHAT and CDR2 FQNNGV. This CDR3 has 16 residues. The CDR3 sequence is CASSALLVDLGETQYF. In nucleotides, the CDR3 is TGTGCCAGCAGCGCCCTGCTGGTGGATTTAGGGGAGACCCAGTACTTC. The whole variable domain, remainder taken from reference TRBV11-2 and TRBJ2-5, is EAGVAQSPRYKIIEKRQSVAFWCNPISGHATLYWYQQILGQGPKLLIQFQNNGVVDDSQLPKDRFSAERLKGVDSTLKIQPAKLEDSAVYLCASSALLVDLGETQYFGPGTRLLVL.

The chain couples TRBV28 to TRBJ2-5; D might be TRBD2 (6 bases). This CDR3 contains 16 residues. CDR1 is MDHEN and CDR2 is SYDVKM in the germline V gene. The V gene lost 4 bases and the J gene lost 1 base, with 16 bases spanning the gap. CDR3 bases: TGTGCCAGCAGTTCCCCTCCCGATAGCGGCCAAGAGACCCAGTACTTC. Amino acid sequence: CASSSPPDSGQETQYF.

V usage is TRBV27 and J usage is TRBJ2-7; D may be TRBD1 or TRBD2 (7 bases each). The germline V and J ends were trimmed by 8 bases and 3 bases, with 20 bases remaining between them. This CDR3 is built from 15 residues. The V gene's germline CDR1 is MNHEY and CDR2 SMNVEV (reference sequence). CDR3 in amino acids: CASGTTGTMSYEQYF. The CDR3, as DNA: TGTGCCAGCGGGACGACAGGGACTATGAGCTACGAGCAGTACTTC.

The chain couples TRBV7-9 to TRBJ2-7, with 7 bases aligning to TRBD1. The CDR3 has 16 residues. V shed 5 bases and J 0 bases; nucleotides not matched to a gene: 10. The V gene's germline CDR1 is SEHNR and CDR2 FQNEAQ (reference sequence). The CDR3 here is CASSPDLGQSSYEQYF. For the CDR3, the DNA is TGTGCCAGCAGCCCGGACCTGGGACAGAGCTCCTACGAGCAGTACTTC.

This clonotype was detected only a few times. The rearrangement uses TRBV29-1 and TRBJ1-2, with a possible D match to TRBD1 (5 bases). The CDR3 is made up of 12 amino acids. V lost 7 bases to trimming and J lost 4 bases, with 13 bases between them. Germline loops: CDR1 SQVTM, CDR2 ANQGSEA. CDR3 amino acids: CSGVDSPYGYTF. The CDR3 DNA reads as TGCAGCGGGGTAGACAGTCCCTATGGCTACACCTTC.